Following are 28 T cell receptor beta chains from one sample sequenced in a study of T cell responses to AZD1222 COVID-19 vaccine. TCRdb's table, derived via immunoSEQ multiplex PCR, lists solely in-frame clones and lacks some. The profile covers some 180,000 clones, with around 92% appearing a single time and about 9.4% taken by the ten largest. Sequenced material: peripheral blood, taken on day 0 of AZD1222 vaccination. The receptors here all came from an adult in good health.

The J gene is TRBJ2-5, the V gene TRBV4-1; 8 nucleotides agree with TRBD2. The CDR3 contains 20 residues. Germline trimming cut 0 bases from V and 1 base from J; bases unmatched to any gene: 16. The germline V gene encodes CDR1 MGHRA and CDR2 YSYEKL. The CDR3 reads CASSQDQSGRFWLGQETQYF. The CDR3, as DNA: TGCGCCAGCAGCCAAGATCAGAGCGGGAGATTTTGGCTGGGCCAAGAGACCCAGTACTTC.

This chain joins TRBV3-1 (or the pseudogene TRBV3-2) and TRBJ1-1, with TRBD1 as a possible D gene (5 bases). Trimming took off 3 bases at V and 4 bases at J, with 6 bases between the two ends. The length of the CDR3 is 12 residues. In germline, CDR1 is LGHDT, CDR2 YNNKEL (reference sequence). CDR3 amino acids: CASSQGTTEAFF. The CDR3 DNA is TGTGCCAGCAGCCAGGGGACCACTGAAGCTTTCTTT.

The gene calls are TRBV6-6 and TRBJ1-1, with a tentative D call TRBD1 (5 bases). The CDR3 runs to 15 residues. Germline loops: CDR1 MNHNY, CDR2 SVGAGI (reference sequence). Trimming stripped 2 bases from V and 4 bases from J, with 14 bases between. In nucleotides, the CDR3 is TGTGCCAGCAGTTACCGGAGCGGGGCGGGCACTGAAGCTTTCTTT. It translates to CASSYRSGAGTEAFF.

V usage is TRBV6-2 or TRBV6-3 and J usage is TRBJ1-6; 10 nucleotides align to TRBD1. The junction had 6 bases not matched to a gene; V was cut back by 5 bases and J by 17 bases. This CDR3 has 12 amino acids. Germline values: CDR1 MNHEY, CDR2 SVGEGT. CDR3 protein: CASSRDRGIFHF. As DNA, the CDR3 is TGTGCCAGCAGTCGGGACAGGGGAATTTTCCACTTT.

The V and J genes are TRBV6-5 and TRBJ1-6; D is undetermined. This CDR3 has 14 amino acids. Deletions cut 3 bases from V and 9 bases from J, with 12 bases between. Germline CDR1 and CDR2: MNHEY and SVGAGI. CDR3 protein: CASSYGGAGSPLHF. CDR3 DNA: TGTGCCAGCAGTTATGGAGGAGCCGGTTCACCCCTCCACTTT.

The rearrangement links TRBV9 to TRBJ1-6; TRBD1 agrees at 12 bases. CDR3 length: 15 amino acids. Germline values: CDR1 SGDLS, CDR2 YYNGEE. Trimming at V came to 6 bases and at J to 6 bases, leaving 4 bases not matched to a gene. As DNA, the CDR3 is TGTGCCAGCAACCGGGACAGGGGGCTTAATTCACCCCTCCACTTT. It specifies CASNRDRGLNSPLHF.

V and J are TRBV19 and TRBJ2-1, with D possibly TRBD1 on 5 matching bases. V shed 1 base and J shed 15 bases, with 10 bases lying between them. CDR3 length equals 11 residues. Germline V gene lookup returns CDR1 LNHDA and CDR2 SQIVND (reference sequence). The CDR3 protein is CASSIGTRLFF. The DNA for the CDR3 is TGTGCCAGTAGTATAGGGACAAGACTGTTCTTC.

The gene calls are TRBV6-4 and TRBJ2-1; TRBD2 matches at 8 bases. The germline V gene has CDR1 MRHNA and CDR2 SNTAGT. The trim removed 4 bases at V and 1 base at J, leaving 0 bases unmatched. This CDR3 comprises 14 residues. The CDR3 region is CASSAGGSYNEQFF. The CDR3 nucleotides are TGTGCCAGCAGTGCGGGGGGGTCCTACAATGAGCAGTTCTTC.

This clone was counted once. Other DNA sequences within the sample encode an identical CDR3. This chain joins TRBV18 and TRBJ1-2; weak D call: TRBD1 (6 bases). V was pared by 6 bases and J by 4 bases, with 12 bases between. The germline gives CDR1 KGHSH, CDR2 LQKENI. This CDR3 region has 13 residues. The CDR3 region is CASSPGDGYGYTF. The CDR3 DNA sequence: TGTGCCAGCTCTCCAGGGGACGGCTATGGCTACACCTTC. The full variable domain, its missing parts supplied by reference TRBV18 and TRBJ1-2, is NAGVMQNPRHLVRRRGQEARLRCSPMKGHSHVYWYRQLPEEGLKFMVYLQKENIIDESGMPKERFSAEFPKEGPSILRIQQVVRGDSAAYFCASSPGDGYGYTFGSGTRLTVV.

This chain uses TRBV6-2 or TRBV6-3 with TRBJ1-2; D uncertain. This CDR3 has 13 residues. The V gene's germline CDR1 is MNHEY and CDR2 SVGEGT. V shed 6 bases and J shed 1 base, with 9 bases lying between them. The CDR3 DNA is TGTGCCAGCAGCAGGACGGTTAACTATGGCTACACCTTC. It yields the protein CASSRTVNYGYTF.

The chain is built from TRBV6-1 and TRBJ1-2; possibly TRBD1 for D (5 bases). CDR1 MNHNS and CDR2 SASEGT come from the germline V gene. The CDR3 is 15 amino acids. Trimming pared 3 bases from V and 3 bases from J, leaving 14 bases between. CDR3 loop: CASSETDRRHYGYTF. Written as DNA, the CDR3 is TGTGCCAGCAGTGAGACCGACAGACGGCACTATGGCTACACCTTC.

This rearrangement joins TRBV11-2 to TRBJ1-2; D gene ambiguous. From germline, CDR1 is SGHAT and CDR2 FQNNGV. The CDR3 has 14 residues. With 4 bases removed from V and 8 bases from J, the gap between germline ends came to 17 bases. The CDR3 bases are TGTGCCAGCAGCTCCACGTCTTTCAGTGGGGGCTACACCTTC. Amino acids: CASSSTSFSGGYTF.

The rearrangement joins TRBV28 to TRBJ2-1, with 9 positions matching TRBD2. This CDR3 is built from 14 residues. J gave up 4 bases and V 10 bases, and 8 bases lay outside the gene matches. Germline CDR1 reads MDHEN; CDR2 reads SYDVKM. The CDR3 DNA follows: TGTGCCACTTCGGGACTAGCCCCGTACAATGAGCAGTTCTTC. This gives the protein CATSGLAPYNEQFF.

The chain recombines TRBV4-3 with TRBJ2-3; TRBD2 aligns across 9 bases. Germline CDR1 and CDR2: LGHNA and YSLEER. This CDR3 is built from 20 residues. V lost 0 bases to trimming and J lost 0 bases; unmatched junction nucleotides: 13. In nucleotides, the CDR3 is TGCGCCAGCAGCCAAGATTTGGGCCTAGCGGGGCGAACTAGCACAGATACGCAGTATTTT. Its translation is CASSQDLGLAGRTSTDTQYF.

V and J are TRBV5-4 and TRBJ2-7; D is unclear. Germline V gene lookup returns CDR1 SGHNT and CDR2 YYREEE (reference sequence). CDR3 size: 14 residues. V was cut by 0 bases and J by 0 bases, with 7 bases left in between. CDR3 amino acids: CASSLEGHSYEQYF. The CDR3 coding sequence is TGTGCCAGCAGCTTGGAAGGCCACTCCTACGAGCAGTACTTC. The whole variable domain, remainder taken from reference TRBV5-4 and TRBJ2-7, is ETGVTQSPTHLIKTRGQQVTLRCSSQSGHNTVSWYQQALGQGPQFIFQYYREEENGRGNFPPRFSGLQFPNYSSELNVNALELDDSALYLCASSLEGHSYEQYFGPGTRLTVT.

The chain joins TRBV5-1 to TRBJ1-1; D is unresolved. V lost 4 bases, J lost 1 base, and 14 bases lay in between. Germline V CDR1 and CDR2: SGHRS, YFSETQ. This CDR3 spans 15 amino acids. The CDR3 spells CASSRNGVGNTEAFF. Written as DNA, the CDR3 is TGCGCCAGCAGCCGAAACGGGGTAGGGAACACTGAAGCTTTCTTT.

This chain connects TRBV10-3 to TRBJ2-7; TRBD1 matches 10 bases. This CDR3 has 17 residues. Germline CDR1 and CDR2: ENHRY and SYGVKD. Germline trimming cut 0 bases from V and 5 bases from J; bases unmatched to any gene: 10. The CDR3, as DNA: TGTGCCATCAGTGAGTCTTATATGCGGGACAGGGGTAACGAGCAGTACTTC. Protein sequence: CAISESYMRDRGNEQYF.

The V call is TRBV28, the J call TRBJ1-6; perhaps TRBD1 as D (5 bases). Germline values: CDR1 MDHEN, CDR2 SYDVKM. This CDR3 region has 14 residues. V was cut by 7 bases and J by 7 bases, with 14 bases left in between. CDR3 amino acids: CASKTGTLNSPLHF. Written as DNA, the CDR3 is TGTGCCAGCAAGACCGGGACTCTGAATTCACCCCTCCACTTT.

The chain couples TRBV19 to TRBJ2-2, with D perhaps being TRBD1 or TRBD2 (5 bases each). V lost 5 bases, J lost 1 base, and 14 bases lay in between. Germline V CDR1 and CDR2: LNHDA, SQIVND (reference sequence). The CDR3 totals 16 residues. The CDR3 is CASSSQGTRNTGELFF. DNA of the CDR3: TGTGCCAGTAGTTCTCAAGGGACGAGGAACACCGGGGAGCTGTTTTTT.

This clone appeared once. V usage is TRBV7-9 and J usage is TRBJ2-7; 15 bases agree with TRBD2. Per germline, CDR1 SEHNR and CDR2 FQNEAQ (reference sequence). Unmatched junction bases numbered 6, after V lost 5 bases and J lost 1 base. This CDR3 contains 17 residues. CDR3 DNA: TGTGCCAGCAGCCTCGGACTAGCGGGAGGGCCTTCCTACGAGCAGTACTTC. Its protein is CASSLGLAGGPSYEQYF.

The sample holds a few counts of this clone. The chain links TRBV7-2 to TRBJ1-2; D remains unclear. CDR3 length: 13 residues. CDR1 and CDR2 from the germline V gene are SGHTA and FQGNSA. With 4 bases removed from V and 7 bases from J, the gap between germline ends came to 13 bases. The CDR3 reads CASSSYLSSGYTF. The CDR3 nucleotides are TGTGCCAGCAGCTCCTACCTTTCCTCTGGCTACACCTTC.

CDR3 coding DNA: TGTGCCAGCAGTTTAGTACCCACATACACAGATACGCAGTATTTT. It encodes CASSLVPTYTDTQYF. The chain links TRBV27 to TRBJ2-3; D unresolved. Deletions cut 2 bases from V and 2 bases from J, with 11 bases between. The CDR3 spans 15 residues. Germline V gene lookup returns CDR1 MNHEY and CDR2 SMNVEV (reference sequence).

The chain couples TRBV19 to TRBJ2-7, with TRBD2 matching over 10 bases. With 3 bases clipped from V and 10 bases from J, the junction kept 9 bases outside the gene matches. The CDR3 is 14 residues long. From germline, CDR1 is LNHDA and CDR2 SQIVND (reference sequence). CDR3 in DNA: TGTGCCAGTAGTATCGGGGCTAGCGGGAGTCGTCAGTACTTC. It encodes CASSIGASGSRQYF.

The rearrangement uses TRBV3-1 (or the pseudogene TRBV3-2) and TRBJ2-2; 8 nucleotides align to TRBD1. V lost 11 bases to trimming and J lost 0 bases; unmatched junction nucleotides: 11. The CDR3 has 16 residues. Germline-derived CDR1 and CDR2 are LGHDT and YNNKEL (reference sequence). The CDR3 DNA reads as TGTGCCTCCCGGATCAGGGGGCTAGCGAACACCGGGGAGCTGTTTTTT. Translation gives CASRIRGLANTGELFF.

The chain joins TRBV19 to TRBJ1-4; D unclear. This CDR3 is 15 amino acids long. The V end was cut by 4 bases, the J end by 6 bases, with 15 bases between. Germline V gives CDR1 LNHDA, CDR2 SQIVND (reference sequence). CDR3 amino acids: CASSNLRASDEKLFF. CDR3 in DNA: TGTGCCAGTAGTAACCTGCGGGCATCAGATGAAAAACTGTTTTTT.

V and J are TRBV2 and TRBJ2-1; a possible D gene is TRBD1 (5 bases). The V gene lost 6 bases and the J gene lost 12 bases, with 27 bases spanning the gap. The CDR3 covers 16 residues. Germline V lookup: CDR1 SNHLY, CDR2 FYNNEI. CDR3 region: CASREYDSRINRGQFF. CDR3 coding DNA: TGTGCCAGCAGGGAATACGACAGCCGAATAAATCGTGGGCAGTTCTTC.

The chain couples TRBV27 to TRBJ1-5, with 7 bases fitting TRBD1. The length of the CDR3 is 15 residues. V was clipped by 0 bases and J by 6 bases; unmatched bases: 5. Looked up from germline, CDR1 is MNHEY and CDR2 is SMNVEV (reference sequence). CDR3: CASSLSGGEGQPQHF. Here the CDR3 DNA reads TGTGCCAGCAGTTTATCAGGGGGCGAGGGTCAGCCCCAGCATTTT.

The chain uses TRBV6-2 or TRBV6-3 and TRBJ1-1, with a tentative D call TRBD1 (6 bases). Trimming left V 0 bases short and J 1 base short, with 15 bases between. The CDR3 consists of 17 residues. Germline lookup yields CDR1 MNHEY and CDR2 SVGEGT. The CDR3 DNA reads TGTGCCAGCAGTTACTCGAGTCAGGGGCGAAAGAACACTGAAGCTTTCTTT. Protein sequence: CASSYSSQGRKNTEAFF.